The next 3 T cell receptor beta chains were all read from a single sample in a study of blood T cell repertoires in COVID-19. Repertoires were generated with immunoSEQ multiplex PCR, while TCRdb's copy carries only in-frame clones and drops some. The data show about 250,000 clones, 85% to 90% seen once. The sequenced sample was PBMCs or T cells enriched from blood (not recorded which). These receptor sequences come from a woman younger than 35 who had recovered from COVID-19.

The chain recombines TRBV5-1 with TRBJ1-1, with D possibly matching TRBD1 (5 bases). Trimming shortened V by 3 bases and J by 1 base, and 13 bases separated the two germline ends. CDR3 size: 15 residues. Germline assignment: CDR1 SGHRS and CDR2 YFSETQ. The DNA for the CDR3 is TGCGCCAGCAGCTGGACGGACATTTCGAACACTGAAGCTTTCTTT. This gives the protein CASSWTDISNTEAFF.

The chain links TRBV7-6 to TRBJ2-5, with D perhaps matching TRBD1 (6 bases). This CDR3 is built from 17 residues. CDR1 is SGHVS and CDR2 is FNYEAQ in the germline V gene. Between the trimmed V and J ends, which lost 4 bases and 5 bases, there was a span of 23 bases. The CDR3 DNA reads as TGTGCCAGCAGCTGGGTTTATGGGGGCGCCCCGTGGGAGACCCAGTACTTC. Translated: CASSWVYGGAPWETQYF.

The rearrangement joins TRBV19 to TRBJ1-4, with a possible D match to TRBD1 (6 bases). Germline CDR1 reads LNHDA; CDR2 reads SQIVND (reference sequence). The CDR3 covers 15 residues. The V end was cut by 7 bases, the J end by 6 bases, with 18 bases between. The CDR3 DNA reads as TGTGCCAGTAACCATCCACGGGGGGCCGATGAAAAACTGTTTTTT. Encoded protein: CASNHPRGADEKLFF.